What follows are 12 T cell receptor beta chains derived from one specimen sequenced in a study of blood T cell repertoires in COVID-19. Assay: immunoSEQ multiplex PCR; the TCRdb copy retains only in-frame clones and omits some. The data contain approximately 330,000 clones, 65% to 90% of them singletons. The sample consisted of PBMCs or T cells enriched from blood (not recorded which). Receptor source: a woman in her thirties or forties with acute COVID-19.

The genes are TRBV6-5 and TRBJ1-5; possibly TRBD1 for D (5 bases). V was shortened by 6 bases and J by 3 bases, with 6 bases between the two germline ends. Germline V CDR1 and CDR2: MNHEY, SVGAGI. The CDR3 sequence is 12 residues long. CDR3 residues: CASRTVNQPQHF. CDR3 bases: TGTGCCAGCAGGACAGTCAATCAGCCCCAGCATTTT.

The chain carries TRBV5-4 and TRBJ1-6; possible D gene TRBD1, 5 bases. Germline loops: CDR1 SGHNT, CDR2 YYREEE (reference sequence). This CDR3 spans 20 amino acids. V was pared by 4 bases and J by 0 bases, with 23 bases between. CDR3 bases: TGTGCCAGCAGCCCCCCGAAGGTAGGGGCCAGAATCTCCTATAATTCACCCCTCCACTTT. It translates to CASSPPKVGARISYNSPLHF.

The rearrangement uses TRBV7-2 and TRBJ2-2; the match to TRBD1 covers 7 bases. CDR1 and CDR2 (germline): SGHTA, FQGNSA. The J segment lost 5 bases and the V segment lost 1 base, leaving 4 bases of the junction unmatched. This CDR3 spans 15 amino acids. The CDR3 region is CASSLDAGGTGELFF. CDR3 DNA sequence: TGTGCCAGCAGCTTAGACGCAGGGGGAACCGGGGAGCTGTTTTTT.

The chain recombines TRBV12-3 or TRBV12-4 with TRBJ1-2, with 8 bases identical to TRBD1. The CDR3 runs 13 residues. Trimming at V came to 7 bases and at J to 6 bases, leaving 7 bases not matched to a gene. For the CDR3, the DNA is TGTGCCAGCACCCCGGACAGGGTGAATGGCTACACCTTC. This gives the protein CASTPDRVNGYTF.

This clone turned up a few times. In nucleotides, the CDR3 is TGTGCCAGTAGTATTATCTCTGCTTATGGAGACAATCAGCCCCAGCATTTT. Its protein product is CASSIISAYGDNQPQHF. The rearrangement joins TRBV19 to TRBJ1-5; D ambiguous. The CDR3 spans 17 residues. CDR1 is LNHDA, CDR2 SQIVND, per germline (reference sequence). V lost 3 bases, J lost 3 bases, and 18 bases lay in between. Full variable domain (outside the CDR3, taken from reference TRBV19 and TRBJ1-5): DGGITQSPKYLFRKEGQNVTLSCEQNLNHDAMYWYRQDPGQGLRLIYYSQIVNDFQKGDIAEGYSVSREKKESFPLTVTSAQKNPTAFYLCASSIISAYGDNQPQHFGDGTRLSIL.

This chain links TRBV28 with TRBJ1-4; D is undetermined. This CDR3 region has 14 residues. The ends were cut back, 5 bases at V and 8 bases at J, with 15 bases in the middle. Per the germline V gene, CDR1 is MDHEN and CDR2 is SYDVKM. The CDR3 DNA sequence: TGTGCCAGCAGTACCCCGACTGTCGGGGAAAAACTGTTTTTT. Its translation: CASSTPTVGEKLFF.

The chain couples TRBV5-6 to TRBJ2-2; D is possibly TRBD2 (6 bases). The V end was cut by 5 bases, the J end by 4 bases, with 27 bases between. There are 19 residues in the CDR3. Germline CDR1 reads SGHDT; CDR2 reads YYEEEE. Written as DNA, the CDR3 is TGTGCCAGCAGATACCCGGAGGGAGTATTCGGTGATCGCACCGGGGAGCTGTTTTTT. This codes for CASRYPEGVFGDRTGELFF.

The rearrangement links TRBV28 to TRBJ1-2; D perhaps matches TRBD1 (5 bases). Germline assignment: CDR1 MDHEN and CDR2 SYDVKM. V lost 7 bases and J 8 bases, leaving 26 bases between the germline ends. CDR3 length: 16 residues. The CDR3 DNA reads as TGTGCCAGCACCACCTCCCCTCGGGGGGTTGGTAAAGGCTACACCTTC. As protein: CASTTSPRGVGKGYTF.

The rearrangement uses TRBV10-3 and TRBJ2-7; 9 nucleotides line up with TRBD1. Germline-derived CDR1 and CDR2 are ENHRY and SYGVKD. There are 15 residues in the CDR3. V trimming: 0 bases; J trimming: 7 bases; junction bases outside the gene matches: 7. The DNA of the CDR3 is TGTGCCATCAGTGAGTCGGGACAGGGTCGGTATGAGCAGTACTTC. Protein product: CAISESGQGRYEQYF.

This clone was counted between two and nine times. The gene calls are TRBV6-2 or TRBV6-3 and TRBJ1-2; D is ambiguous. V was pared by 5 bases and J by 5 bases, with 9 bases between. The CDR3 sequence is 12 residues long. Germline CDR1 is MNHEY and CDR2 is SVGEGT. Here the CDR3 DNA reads TGTGCCAGCAGTACCCGGAGTTATGGCTACACCTTC. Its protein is CASSTRSYGYTF.

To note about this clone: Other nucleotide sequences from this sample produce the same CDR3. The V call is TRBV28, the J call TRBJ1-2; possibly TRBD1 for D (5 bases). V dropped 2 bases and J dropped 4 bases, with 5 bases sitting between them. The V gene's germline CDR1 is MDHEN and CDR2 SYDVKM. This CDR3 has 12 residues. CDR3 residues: CASSLQGYGYTF. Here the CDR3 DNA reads TGTGCCAGCAGTTTACAGGGCTATGGCTACACCTTC.

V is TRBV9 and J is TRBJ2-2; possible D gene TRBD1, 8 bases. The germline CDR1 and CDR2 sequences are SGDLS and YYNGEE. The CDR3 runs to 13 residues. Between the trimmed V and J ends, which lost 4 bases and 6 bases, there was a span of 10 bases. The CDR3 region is CASSTGGAGELFF. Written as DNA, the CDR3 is TGTGCCAGCAGCACAGGGGGGGCCGGGGAGCTGTTTTTT.